This record looks at one T cell receptor beta chain sequence and its context. These data originate in a study of cytomegalovirus exposure and HLA in healthy donors. The PCR used 60 Vbeta and 13 Jbeta primers. The table came from immunoSEQ multiplex PCR; TCRdb's copy has only in-frame clones and leaves some out. The sample has approximately 120,000 clones, about 80% seen once. The sequence was obtained from a woman aged 45-59 years in good health and CMV-seronegative. Material: PBMCs.

The CDR3 loop reads CSFSLGTDHNEQFF. The CDR3 DNA sequence: TGCAGCTTCTCCCTAGGGACAGATCACAATGAGCAGTTCTTC. V is TRBV29-1 and J is TRBJ2-1; 7 bases fit TRBD1. Germline CDR1 and CDR2: SQVTM and ANQGSEA. Germline trimming cut 8 bases from V and 5 bases from J; bases unmatched to any gene: 12. The CDR3 contains 14 residues.